These 21 T cell receptor beta chains came from one sample sequenced in a study of T cell responses to AZD1222 COVID-19 vaccine. The table came from immunoSEQ multiplex PCR; TCRdb's copy has only in-frame clones and leaves some out. This table holds 110,000 or so clones, about 83% found once. Specimen: peripheral blood, collected on day 0 of AZD1222 vaccination. Source of these receptors: an adult in good health.

To note about this clone: The sample carries other DNA sequences with the same CDR3. The chain joins TRBV5-1 to TRBJ1-6; 7 bases agree with TRBD1. V dropped 3 bases and J dropped 7; count of bases not matched to a gene: 4. The germline CDR1 and CDR2 sequences are SGHRS and YFSETQ. The CDR3 runs 14 residues. The CDR3 DNA sequence: TGCGCCAGCAGCTCGACAGGGTCAAATTCACCCCTCCACTTT. Translation: CASSSTGSNSPLHF.

The rearrangement links TRBV25-1 to TRBJ2-7; 8 nucleotides line up with TRBD2. CDR1 and CDR2 (germline): MGHDK, SYGVNS. After removal of 6 bases from V and 6 bases from J, the junction contained 7 bases not matched to a gene. This CDR3 spans 13 amino acids. CDR3 sequence reads: CASRRSSGGEQYF. The CDR3 DNA follows: TGTGCCAGCAGACGATCGAGCGGGGGCGAGCAGTACTTC.

The chain links TRBV3-1 (or the pseudogene TRBV3-2) to TRBJ2-1; 15 nucleotides align to TRBD2. The junction had 10 bases not matched to a gene; V was cut back by 4 bases and J by 3 bases. In germline, CDR1 is LGHDT, CDR2 YNNKEL (reference sequence). This CDR3 spans 19 amino acids. The CDR3 nucleotides are TGTGCCAGCAGCCCGAGGACTAGCGGGAGGGTGGGGCTCTACAATGAGCAGTTCTTC. It translates to CASSPRTSGRVGLYNEQFF.

The gene calls are TRBV2 and TRBJ2-2, with 7 bases that match TRBD2. From germline, CDR1 is SNHLY and CDR2 FYNNEI. The CDR3 runs to 17 residues. V gave up 5 bases and J gave up 3 bases; unmatched junction bases: 12. The CDR3, as DNA: TGTGCCAGCAGTATCCACTCTTGGCGGGAGTACACCGGGGAGCTGTTTTTT. Protein: CASSIHSWREYTGELFF.

CDR3 region: CASSHRQVSGANVLTF. CDR3 sequence (DNA): TGTGCCAGCAGTCACCGACAAGTATCTGGGGCCAACGTCCTGACTTTC. The chain has TRBV6-2 or TRBV6-3 and TRBJ2-6; D is undetermined. Trimming removed 5 bases at V and 1 base at J, with 12 bases between. Germline lookup yields CDR1 MNHEY and CDR2 SVGEGT. This CDR3 is 16 amino acids long.

Only one count was recorded for this clone. The chain couples TRBV5-1 to TRBJ2-3; TRBD2 matches at 16 bases. CDR3 length: 17 residues. The germline CDR1 and CDR2 sequences are SGHRS and YFSETQ. The V gene end was trimmed by 4 bases and the J gene end by 3 bases; junction bases not matched to a gene: 5. In nucleotides, the CDR3 is TGCGCCAGCAGCGTCGGGACTAGCGGGAGGGCGACAGATACGCAGTATTTT. It is translated as CASSVGTSGRATDTQYF.

The chain links TRBV5-4 to TRBJ2-7, with a weak D call TRBD2 (6 bases). Germline loops: CDR1 SGHNT, CDR2 YYREEE (reference sequence). Trimming removed 4 bases at V and 4 bases at J, with 18 bases between. CDR3 length: 15 residues. In nucleotides, the CDR3 is TGTGCCAGCAGCACCGCCGGGACTGGGATTTACGAGCAGTACTTC. As protein: CASSTAGTGIYEQYF.

The chain links TRBV5-1 to TRBJ2-3; 8 positions match TRBD2. The CDR3 consists of 18 residues. Trimming cost V 1 base and J 1 base; bases outside gene matches: 11. Germline V gives CDR1 SGHRS, CDR2 YFSETQ. CDR3 amino acids: CASSLLFSGAGGTDTQYF. The CDR3 DNA is TGCGCCAGCAGCTTGTTGTTCAGCGGAGCGGGGGGCACAGATACGCAGTATTTT. The full variable domain, completed using reference TRBV5-1 and TRBJ2-3, is KAGVTQTPRYLIKTRGQQVTLSCSPISGHRSVSWYQQTPGQGLQFLFEYFSETQRNKGNFPGRFSGRQFSNSRSEMNVSTLELGDSALYLCASSLLFSGAGGTDTQYFGPGTRLTVL.

The V and J genes are TRBV18 and TRBJ2-7; D perhaps matches TRBD1 (6 bases). Trimming shortened V by 2 bases and J by 6 bases, and 8 bases separated the two germline ends. The CDR3 contains 12 residues. Germline CDR1 KGHSH, CDR2 LQKENI. In DNA form, the CDR3 reads TGTGCCAGCTCACCAACAGGGTCCGAGCAGTACTTC. This gives the protein CASSPTGSEQYF. The full variable domain, completed using reference TRBV18 and TRBJ2-7, is NAGVMQNPRHLVRRRGQEARLRCSPMKGHSHVYWYRQLPEEGLKFMVYLQKENIIDESGMPKERFSAEFPKEGPSILRIQQVVRGDSAAYFCASSPTGSEQYFGPGTRLTVT.

The chain links TRBV28 to TRBJ2-7; D is perhaps TRBD2 (6 bases). CDR1 and CDR2 from the germline V gene are MDHEN and SYDVKM. The V end was cut by 1 base, the J end by 7 bases, with 8 bases between. The CDR3 spans 12 residues. CDR3 sequence: CASSLLGREQYF. The CDR3 nucleotides are TGTGCCAGCAGTTTATTAGGGAGGGAGCAGTACTTC.

This chain uses TRBV25-1 with TRBJ2-7; D call uncertain. The V and J ends lost 3 bases and 6 bases respectively, with 18 bases between them. Germline V CDR1 and CDR2: MGHDK, SYGVNS. The CDR3 consists of 15 residues. CDR3 region: CASSEARDPTREQYF. CDR3 DNA sequence: TGTGCCAGCAGTGAGGCCCGCGATCCAACTCGCGAGCAGTACTTC.

J is TRBJ1-3 and V is TRBV7-9; no clear D gene. Germline V gene sequence: CDR1 SEHNR, CDR2 FQNEAQ (reference sequence). Trimming took off 5 bases at V and 1 base at J, with 6 bases between the two ends. The CDR3 totals 13 residues. The CDR3 protein is CASSLESGNTIYF. For the CDR3, the DNA is TGTGCCAGCAGCCTAGAATCTGGAAACACCATATATTTT.

The chain combines TRBV6-5 with TRBJ2-3, with D tentatively TRBD1 (5 bases). Germline assignment: CDR1 MNHEY and CDR2 SVGAGI. V lost 0 bases and J 1 base, leaving 8 bases between the germline ends. The CDR3 has 15 residues. The CDR3 loop is CASSYSGQGTDTQYF. CDR3 nucleotide sequence: TGTGCCAGCAGTTACTCGGGGCAGGGCACAGATACGCAGTATTTT.

This clone has a handful of counts. The chain is built from TRBV2 and TRBJ2-5; D not resolved. V was cut by 6 bases and J by 4 bases, with 15 bases left in between. The germline V gene has CDR1 SNHLY and CDR2 FYNNEI. The CDR3 has 14 amino acids. The CDR3 loop reads CASRDFRLGETQYF. The DNA of the CDR3 is TGTGCCAGCAGAGACTTCAGATTGGGAGAGACCCAGTACTTC.

This chain links TRBV5-1 with TRBJ1-5; a weak D match, TRBD1 (5 bases). CDR1 SGHRS and CDR2 YFSETQ come from the germline V gene. V was cut by 4 bases and J by 9 bases, with 17 bases left in between. CDR3 length: 14 residues. The CDR3 DNA reads as TGCGCCAGCAGCACGGAGGGCCGACAGTCGCCCCAGCATTTT. The encoded protein is CASSTEGRQSPQHF.

This clone was seen a single time. The chain combines TRBV27 with TRBJ1-6, with D maybe TRBD1 (6 bases). The CDR3 loop spans 15 amino acids. The germline V and J ends were trimmed by 4 bases and 6 bases, with 13 bases remaining between them. Germline lookup yields CDR1 MNHEY and CDR2 SMNVEV (reference sequence). CDR3 nucleotide sequence: TGTGCCAGCAGTTCAACTAGCAGGGGTAATTCACCCCTCCACTTT. This encodes CASSSTSRGNSPLHF.

This clone was detected only once. The V and J genes are TRBV7-2 and TRBJ2-6, with D tentatively TRBD1 (5 bases). V lost 5 bases to trimming and J lost 2 bases, with 10 bases between them. The CDR3 extends over 15 amino acids. Germline V gene data show CDR1 as SGHTA and CDR2 as FQGNSA. CDR3 bases: TGTGCCAGCAGCCCAGGGTTCGCTGGGGCCAACGTCCTGACTTTC. Encoded protein: CASSPGFAGANVLTF.

The CDR3 loop reads CSVETVPYGYTF. The CDR3 DNA is TGCAGCGTTGAGACAGTTCCCTATGGCTACACCTTC. This chain connects TRBV29-1 to TRBJ1-2, with D possibly matching TRBD1 (5 bases). Trimming removed 3 bases from V and 4 bases from J, with 9 bases in between. Germline V gene lookup returns CDR1 SQVTM and CDR2 ANQGSEA. The CDR3 spans 12 residues.

The chain joins TRBV28 to TRBJ2-7; either TRBD1 or TRBD2 may fit D (6 bases each). The CDR3 sequence is 16 residues long. Germline-derived CDR1 and CDR2 are MDHEN and SYDVKM. Between the trimmed V and J ends, which lost 2 bases and 6 bases, there was a span of 20 bases. CDR3 sequence (DNA): TGTGCCAGCAGTTTAGGGGGCTCTCGGGACTCCAGCGAGCAGTACTTC. Translation gives CASSLGGSRDSSEQYF.

This chain uses TRBV5-1 with TRBJ2-7; 7 bases are shared with TRBD2. Germline V gene lookup returns CDR1 SGHRS and CDR2 YFSETQ. The CDR3 has 15 residues. V lost 0 bases to trimming and J lost 4 bases; unmatched junction nucleotides: 7. CDR3 sequence: CASSLAGEGIYEQYF. The DNA for the CDR3 is TGCGCCAGCAGCTTGGCCGGGGAGGGGATTTACGAGCAGTACTTC.

The chain employs TRBV12-3 or TRBV12-4 and TRBJ2-1; TRBD1 is a possible D gene (6 bases). Trimming pared 5 bases from V and 9 bases from J, leaving 14 bases between. The CDR3 runs 13 residues. The CDR3 nucleotides read TGTGCCAGCAGTCCGGGACACCCTCTTGAGCAGTTCTTC. It encodes CASSPGHPLEQFF.